The 18 T cell receptor beta chains below come from one sample, sequenced in a study of blood T cell repertoires in COVID-19. Libraries were prepared by immunoSEQ multiplex PCR; TCRdb keeps only in-frame clonotypes and omits some of them. The sample contains around 160,000 clones, 75% to 85% of which appear only once. Material: PBMCs or T cells enriched from blood (not recorded which). Receptor source: a woman aged 55-69 years who had recovered from COVID-19.

This rearrangement joins TRBV19 to TRBJ2-4, with 7 bases that match TRBD1. The junction had 8 bases not matched to a gene; V was cut back by 5 bases and J by 1 base. CDR3 length: 16 residues. CDR1 LNHDA and CDR2 SQIVND come from the germline V gene (reference sequence). This CDR3 reads CASSAQTGTAKNIQYF. The DNA of the CDR3 is TGTGCCAGTAGTGCCCAGACAGGGACGGCCAAAAACATTCAGTACTTC.

V and J are TRBV13 and TRBJ2-3; D unresolved. With 3 bases removed from V and 0 bases from J, the gap between germline ends came to 10 bases. Germline V gene sequence: CDR1 PRHDT, CDR2 FYEKMQ (reference sequence). This CDR3 contains 15 residues. In DNA, the CDR3 is TGTGCCAGCAGCTTTACAACCCCTAGCACAGATACGCAGTATTTT. Its translation: CASSFTTPSTDTQYF.

The chain carries TRBV6-5 and TRBJ2-1, with 7 nucleotides matching TRBD2. CDR1 MNHEY and CDR2 SVGAGI come from the germline V gene. V was clipped by 8 bases and J by 2 bases; unmatched bases: 3. The CDR3 totals 13 residues. CDR3 amino acids: CASQAGTYNEQFF. In nucleotides, the CDR3 is TGTGCCAGCCAAGCGGGGACCTACAATGAGCAGTTCTTC.

This rearrangement joins TRBV24-1 to TRBJ2-3; D remains ambiguous. The CDR3 runs 13 residues. V was trimmed by 2 bases and J by 0 bases, leaving 2 bases between them. Germline V gives CDR1 KGHDR, CDR2 SFDVKD. The CDR3 loop reads CATSDSSTDTQYF. The CDR3 DNA is TGTGCCACCAGTGATTCGAGCACAGATACGCAGTATTTT.

This chain uses TRBV6-2 or TRBV6-3 with TRBJ1-2; D is undetermined. Trimming took 6 bases from V and 4 from J, leaving 15 bases between them. Germline CDR1 and CDR2: MNHEY and SVGEGT. The CDR3 length is 14 residues. The CDR3 here is CASSNSGVSYGYTF. CDR3 nucleotides: TGTGCCAGCAGCAACTCCGGGGTATCCTATGGCTACACCTTC.

This clone was seen a single time. The V gene is TRBV4-1, the J gene TRBJ1-4; maybe TRBD1 (5 bases). Germline CDR1 reads MGHRA; CDR2 reads YSYEKL. V dropped 4 bases and J dropped 10 bases, with 13 bases sitting between them. The length of the CDR3 is 13 residues. The CDR3 sequence: CASSPAGPGKLFF. The DNA of the CDR3 is TGCGCCAGCAGCCCGGCAGGGCCAGGAAAACTGTTTTTT.

The chain employs TRBV5-1 and TRBJ2-3; no firm D call. V lost 2 bases, J lost 2 bases, and 9 bases lay in between. This CDR3 contains 14 residues. Germline V gene data show CDR1 as SGHRS and CDR2 as YFSETQ. CDR3 nucleotide sequence: TGCGCCAGCAGCTTAGAAGAGAACACAGATACGCAGTATTTT. It translates to CASSLEENTDTQYF. Full variable domain (remainder filled in from reference TRBV5-1 and TRBJ2-3): KAGVTQTPRYLIKTRGQQVTLSCSPISGHRSVSWYQQTPGQGLQFLFEYFSETQRNKGNFPGRFSGRQFSNSRSEMNVSTLELGDSALYLCASSLEENTDTQYFGPGTRLTVL.

The chain has TRBV9 and TRBJ2-3; a weak D match, TRBD2 (6 bases). This CDR3 spans 15 amino acids. The germline gives CDR1 SGDLS, CDR2 YYNGEE. Between the trimmed V and J ends, which lost 0 bases and 2 bases, there was a span of 10 bases. The CDR3 reads CASSVDGGPTDTQYF. DNA of the CDR3: TGTGCCAGCAGCGTAGACGGGGGTCCCACAGATACGCAGTATTTT.

The chain recombines TRBV4-1 with TRBJ1-6; 10 nucleotides match TRBD1. Germline assignment: CDR1 MGHRA and CDR2 YSYEKL. The CDR3 contains 18 residues. V lost 2 bases, J lost 9 bases, and 13 bases stayed unmatched. DNA for the CDR3: TGCGCCAGCAGCCAAAGATTTGGGGGGGACAGGGGCGCTTCACCCCTCCACTTT. Translation gives CASSQRFGGDRGASPLHF.

The chain recombines TRBV7-3 with TRBJ1-1; D is ambiguous. Trimming removed 0 bases at V and 3 bases at J, with 8 bases between. Germline V gene data show CDR1 as SGHTA and CDR2 as FQGTGA. The CDR3 covers 14 residues. In DNA form, the CDR3 reads TGTGCCAGCAGCTTAACGCAGGAGGACACTGAAGCTTTCTTT. Encoded protein: CASSLTQEDTEAFF.

Here the CDR3 DNA reads TGTGCCACCAGCTCTCTTCGGGGGGCTTACTACAATGAGCAGTTCTTC. This sequence encodes CATSSLRGAYYNEQFF. The chain links TRBV15 to TRBJ2-1; TRBD2 might be the D (7 bases). Germline CDR1 reads LNHNV; CDR2 reads YYDKDF (reference sequence). Trimming stripped 5 bases from V and 3 bases from J, with 17 bases between. The CDR3 runs 16 residues.

The CDR3 DNA reads as TGCGCCAGCAGCCCCACCGTTACAGGGTCTGAAAAACTGTTTTTT. This sequence encodes CASSPTVTGSEKLFF. This rearrangement joins TRBV5-1 to TRBJ1-4; D perhaps matches TRBD1 (6 bases). The CDR3 is 15 amino acids. CDR1 and CDR2 from the germline V gene are SGHRS and YFSETQ. Between the trimmed V and J ends, which lost 4 bases and 7 bases, there was a span of 17 bases. Full variable domain (missing parts from reference TRBV5-1 and TRBJ1-4): KAGVTQTPRYLIKTRGQQVTLSCSPISGHRSVSWYQQTPGQGLQFLFEYFSETQRNKGNFPGRFSGRQFSNSRSEMNVSTLELGDSALYLCASSPTVTGSEKLFFGSGTQLSVL.

The chain joins TRBV7-9 to TRBJ1-1; D remains unclear. CDR3 size: 14 residues. V was clipped by 10 bases and J by 0 bases, with 15 bases between them. Germline V gene sequence: CDR1 SEHNR, CDR2 FQNEAQ (reference sequence). For the CDR3, the DNA is TGTGCCACGCTCTGGGGAGGGATGAACACTGAAGCTTTCTTT. It translates to CATLWGGMNTEAFF.

The genes are TRBV10-3 and TRBJ2-7; possibly TRBD1 for D (6 bases). Per the germline V gene, CDR1 is ENHRY and CDR2 is SYGVKD. The CDR3 totals 12 residues. V was pared by 11 bases and J by 4 bases, with 15 bases between. Here the CDR3 DNA reads TGTGCCGTAACGGACAGCCCTTACGAGCAGTACTTC. It translates to CAVTDSPYEQYF.

This chain connects TRBV4-1 to TRBJ2-1; TRBD2 is a possible D gene (6 bases). The CDR3 covers 14 residues. The V end was cut by 5 bases, the J end by 0 bases, with 8 bases between. The germline V gene encodes CDR1 MGHRA and CDR2 YSYEKL. The CDR3 is CASSGGSSYNEQFF. The CDR3 DNA reads TGCGCCAGCAGCGGGGGGAGCTCCTACAATGAGCAGTTCTTC.

This clone came up a few times. This sequence joins TRBV6-5 and TRBJ2-7, with unresolved D. This CDR3 has 13 amino acids. Deletions cut 4 bases from V and 1 base from J, with 8 bases between. Germline V gene sequence: CDR1 MNHEY, CDR2 SVGAGI. DNA of the CDR3: TGTGCCAGCAGTTCCCCGGGTTCCTACGAGCAGTACTTC. Translated, it gives CASSSPGSYEQYF.

The chain recombines TRBV18 with TRBJ1-1, with a weak D call TRBD1 (6 bases). V dropped 3 bases and J dropped 8 bases, with 25 bases sitting between them. This CDR3 contains 17 residues. Germline V CDR1 and CDR2: KGHSH, LQKENI. In DNA, the CDR3 is TGTGCCAGCTCACCCCATGGCGGGGGGGCTCTCCCGTCCGAAGCTTTCTTT. Its protein product is CASSPHGGGALPSEAFF.

The chain combines TRBV19 with TRBJ2-3; D might be TRBD2 (5 bases). V was shortened by 1 base and J by 4 bases, with 12 bases between the two germline ends. Germline-derived CDR1 and CDR2 are LNHDA and SQIVND (reference sequence). The CDR3 loop spans 15 amino acids. The CDR3 DNA reads TGTGCCAGTAGTATAGCTTACGGGGTTGCAGATACGCAGTATTTT. It yields the protein CASSIAYGVADTQYF.